The text below deals with one T cell receptor (beta chain). Its antigen is currently unknown. The source of the sample is a study of T cell responses to AZD1222 COVID-19 vaccine. Study results and limitations: Reports indicate that nearly half of spike-specific TCRs are directed at unmutated variant regions.

The germline V gene encodes CDR1 SGHTA and CDR2 FQGNSA. The CDR3 sequence is 15 residues long. The V gene lost 5 bases and the J gene lost 4 bases, with 18 bases spanning the gap. This table comes from immunoSEQ multiplex PCR, and its TCRdb copy is limited to in-frame clones, with some not included. Of approximately 130,000 clones in the sample, roughly 90% were seen once. This TCR came from an adult in good health. The sequencing used peripheral blood, collected on day 0 of AZD1222 vaccination. This sequence joins TRBV7-2 and TRBJ2-7; D gene uncertain. CDR3 region: CASSPASASMYEQYF. In DNA form, the CDR3 reads TGTGCCAGCAGCCCGGCTAGTGCTAGTATGTACGAGCAGTACTTC. Complete variable domain (other parts from reference TRBV7-2 and TRBJ2-7): GAGVSQSPSNKVTEKGKDVELRCDPISGHTALYWYRQSLGQGLEFLIYFQGNSAPDKSGLPSDRFSAERTGGSVSTLTIQRTQQEDSAVYLCASSPASASMYEQYFGPGTRLTVT.